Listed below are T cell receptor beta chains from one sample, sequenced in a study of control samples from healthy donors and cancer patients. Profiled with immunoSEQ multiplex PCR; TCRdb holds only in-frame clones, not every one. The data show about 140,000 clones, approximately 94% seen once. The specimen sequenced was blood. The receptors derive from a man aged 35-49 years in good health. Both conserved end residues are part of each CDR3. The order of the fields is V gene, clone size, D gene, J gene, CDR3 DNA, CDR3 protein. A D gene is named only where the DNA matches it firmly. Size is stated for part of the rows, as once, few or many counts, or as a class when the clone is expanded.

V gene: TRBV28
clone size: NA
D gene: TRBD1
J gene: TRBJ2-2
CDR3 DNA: TGTGCCAGCAGTTTTCTGGCAGGGGGCAACACCGGGGAGCTGTTTTTT
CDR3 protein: CASSFLAGGNTGELFF

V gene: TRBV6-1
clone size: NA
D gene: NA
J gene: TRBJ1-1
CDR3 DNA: TGTGCCAGCACCGACCCCAGCGGGGGAAGGACTGAAGCTTTCTTT
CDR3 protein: CASTDPSGGRTEAFF

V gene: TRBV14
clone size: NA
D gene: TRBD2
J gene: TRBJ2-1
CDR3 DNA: TGTGCCAGCAGCCAACTAGCGGGGGATTCCTACAATGAGCAGTTCTTC
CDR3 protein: CASSQLAGDSYNEQFF

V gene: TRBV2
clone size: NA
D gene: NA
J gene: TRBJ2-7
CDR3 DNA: TGTGCCAGCAGTGAAAAGGTCACGGCTGACGAGCAGTACTTC
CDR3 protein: CASSEKVTADEQYF

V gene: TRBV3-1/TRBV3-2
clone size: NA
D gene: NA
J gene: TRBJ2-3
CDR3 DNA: TGTGCCAGCAGCCGCGGACTGGCCTTTGTCGATACGCAGTATTTT
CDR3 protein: CASSRGLAFVDTQYF

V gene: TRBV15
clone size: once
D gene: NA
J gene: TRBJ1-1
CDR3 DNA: TGTGCCACCGACATGGGGGCGTGGACTGAAGCTTTCTTT
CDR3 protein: CATDMGAWTEAFF

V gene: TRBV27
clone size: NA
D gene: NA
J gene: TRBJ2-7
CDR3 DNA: TGTGCCAGCAGTTTATGGCCCGATTCCTACGAGCAGTACTTC
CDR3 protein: CASSLWPDSYEQYF

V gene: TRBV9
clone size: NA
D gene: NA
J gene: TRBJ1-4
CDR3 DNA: TGTGCCAGCAGCGTATCCGGCCAGGTTAACGAAAAACTGTTTTTT
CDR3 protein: CASSVSGQVNEKLFF

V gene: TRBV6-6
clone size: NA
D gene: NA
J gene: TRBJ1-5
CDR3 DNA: TGTGCCAGCAGCCCTCGGGTCAGGGAGGGACAGCCCCAGCATTTT
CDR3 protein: CASSPRVREGQPQHF

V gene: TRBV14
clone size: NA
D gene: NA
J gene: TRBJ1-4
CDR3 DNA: TGTGCCAGCAGCCCCCGCAGGGGAGGTGAAAAACTGTTTTTT
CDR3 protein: CASSPRRGGEKLFF

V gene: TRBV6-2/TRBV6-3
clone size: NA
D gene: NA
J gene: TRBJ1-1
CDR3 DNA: TGTGCCAGCAGTTACGGGATCAACACTGAAGCTTTCTTT
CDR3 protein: CASSYGINTEAFF

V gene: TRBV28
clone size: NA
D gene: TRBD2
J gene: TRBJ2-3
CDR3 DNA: TGTGCCAGCAGGCTACTAGCGGGGGCAGATACGCAGTATTTT
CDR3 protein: CASRLLAGADTQYF

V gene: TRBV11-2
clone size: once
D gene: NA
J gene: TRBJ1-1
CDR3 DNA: TGTGCCAGCAGCTTAGCGGGGGGGGCCACTGAAGCTTTCTTT
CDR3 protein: CASSLAGGATEAFF

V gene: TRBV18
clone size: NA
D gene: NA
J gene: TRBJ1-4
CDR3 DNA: TGTGCCAGCTCACCCGGGAGTAGGAGGGAAAAACTGTTTTTT
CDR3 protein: CASSPGSRREKLFF

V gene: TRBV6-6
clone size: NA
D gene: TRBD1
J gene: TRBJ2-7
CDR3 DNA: TGTGCCAGCACCCCGGGACAGGGGGTCCACGAGCAGTACTTC
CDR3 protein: CASTPGQGVHEQYF

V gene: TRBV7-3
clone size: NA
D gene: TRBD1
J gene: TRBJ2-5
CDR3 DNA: TGTGCCAGCAGCCAATGGGACAGCCAAGATGCCCAGTACTTC
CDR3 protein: CASSQWDSQDAQYF

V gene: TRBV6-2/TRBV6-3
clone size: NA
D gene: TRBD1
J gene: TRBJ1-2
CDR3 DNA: TGTGCCAGCAGTTCTGACAGGGACTATGGCTACACCTTC
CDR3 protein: CASSSDRDYGYTF

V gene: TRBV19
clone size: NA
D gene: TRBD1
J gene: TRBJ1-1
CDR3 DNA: TGTGCCTGCCGGGACAGGGGCACTGAAGCTTTCTTT
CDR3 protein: CACRDRGTEAFF

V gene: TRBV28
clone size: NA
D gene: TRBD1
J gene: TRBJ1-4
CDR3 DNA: TGTGCCAGCAGGTCGGGACAGGGGAGTGAAAAACTGTTTTTT
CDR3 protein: CASRSGQGSEKLFF

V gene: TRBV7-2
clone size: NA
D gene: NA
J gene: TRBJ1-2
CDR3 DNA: TGTGCCAGCAGCTTTGACAGGCAGTATGGCTACACCTTC
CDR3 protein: CASSFDRQYGYTF

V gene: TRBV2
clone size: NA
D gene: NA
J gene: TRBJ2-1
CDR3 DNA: TGTGCCAGCAGTGATATCCGGCAGACTGAGCAGTTCTTC
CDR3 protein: CASSDIRQTEQFF

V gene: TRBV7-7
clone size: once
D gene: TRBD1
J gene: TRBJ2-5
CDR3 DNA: TGTGCTAGCAGCTTACCGACAGGGGAGACCCAGTACTTC
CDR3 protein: CASSLPTGETQYF

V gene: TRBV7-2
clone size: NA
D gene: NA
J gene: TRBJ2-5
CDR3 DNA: TGTGCCAGCAGCGTCCGGGACTTAGTGGAGACCCAGTACTTC
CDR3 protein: CASSVRDLVETQYF

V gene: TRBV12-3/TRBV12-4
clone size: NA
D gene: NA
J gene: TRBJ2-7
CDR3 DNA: TGTGCCAGCAGTTTGAGCGTCGCCTACGAGCAGTACTTC
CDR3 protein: CASSLSVAYEQYF

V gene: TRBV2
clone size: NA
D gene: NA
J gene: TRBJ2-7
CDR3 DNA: TGTGCCAGCAGTGAACGAGGGGCCTACGAGCAGTACTTC
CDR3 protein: CASSERGAYEQYF

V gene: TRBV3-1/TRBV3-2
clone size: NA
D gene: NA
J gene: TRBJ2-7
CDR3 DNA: TGTGCCAGCAGCCAGGAGCAGTACTTC
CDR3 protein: CASSQEQYF

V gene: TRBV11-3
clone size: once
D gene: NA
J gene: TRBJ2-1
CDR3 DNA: TGTGCCAGCAGCTTAGAATTCCTGAGGGAGCAGTTCTTC
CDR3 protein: CASSLEFLREQFF

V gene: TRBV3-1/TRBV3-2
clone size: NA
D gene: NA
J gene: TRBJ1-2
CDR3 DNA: TGTGCCAGCAGCCAAGATCGGGGGCGGGATGGCTACACCTTC
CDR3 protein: CASSQDRGRDGYTF

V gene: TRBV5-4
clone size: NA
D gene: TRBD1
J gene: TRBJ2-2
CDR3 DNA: TGTGCCAGCAGCTACGACAGGGGGGAAGGCGGGGAGCTGTTTTTT
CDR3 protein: CASSYDRGEGGELFF

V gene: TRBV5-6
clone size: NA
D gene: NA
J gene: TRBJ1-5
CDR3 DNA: TGTGCCAGCAGCTTGGAATCGGGGGGGAGCAATCAGCCCCAGCATTTT
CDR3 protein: CASSLESGGSNQPQHF

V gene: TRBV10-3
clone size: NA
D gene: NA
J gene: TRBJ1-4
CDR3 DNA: TGTGCCAGCGCCACCCGGGCTAATGAAAAACTGTTTTTT
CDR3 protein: CASATRANEKLFF

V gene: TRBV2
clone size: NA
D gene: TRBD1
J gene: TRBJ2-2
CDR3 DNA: TGTGCCAGCAGACAGGACAGGGTGTACACCGGGGAGCTGTTTTTT
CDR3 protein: CASRQDRVYTGELFF

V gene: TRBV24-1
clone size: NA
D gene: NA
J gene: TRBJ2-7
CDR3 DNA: TGTGCCACCAGTGACGCGGGGAAGGACGAGCAGTACTTC
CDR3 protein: CATSDAGKDEQYF

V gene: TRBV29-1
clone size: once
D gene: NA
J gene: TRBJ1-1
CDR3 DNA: TGCAGCGCAAAGGAAGGCTTGGACACTGAAGCTTTCTTT
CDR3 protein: CSAKEGLDTEAFF

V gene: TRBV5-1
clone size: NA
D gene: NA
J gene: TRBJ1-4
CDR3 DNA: TGCGCCAGCAGCAGATCCGGGACGGCTGAAAAACTGTTTTTT
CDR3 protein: CASSRSGTAEKLFF

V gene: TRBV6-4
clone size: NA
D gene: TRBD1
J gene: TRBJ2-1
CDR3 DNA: TGTGCCAGCAGGCAACCCCAGATTAGGGACAGGGCCTCCTACAATGAGCAGTTCTTC
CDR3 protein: CASRQPQIRDRASYNEQFF

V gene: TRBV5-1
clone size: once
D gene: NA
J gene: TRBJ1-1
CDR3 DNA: TGCGCCAGCAGCTTGGGCCAGGGGCAGACTGAAGCTTTCTTT
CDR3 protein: CASSLGQGQTEAFF

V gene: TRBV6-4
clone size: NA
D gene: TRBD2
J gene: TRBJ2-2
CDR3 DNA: TGTGCCAGCAGTGATCGAGCGGGGGGCTCTGGGGAGCTGTTTTTT
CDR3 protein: CASSDRAGGSGELFF

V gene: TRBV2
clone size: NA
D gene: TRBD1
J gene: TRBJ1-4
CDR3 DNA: TGTGCCAGCAGTGAGTACAGGGGGCCTGGAAAACTGTTTTTT
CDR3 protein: CASSEYRGPGKLFF

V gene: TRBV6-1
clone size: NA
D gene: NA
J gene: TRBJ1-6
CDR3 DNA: TGTGCCAGCAGTGAAAGAGGCTCCCGTAATTCACCCCTCCACTTT
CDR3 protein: CASSERGSRNSPLHF

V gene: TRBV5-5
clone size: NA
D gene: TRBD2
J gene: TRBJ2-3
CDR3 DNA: TGTGCCAGCAGCCTGGGACTAGCGGTAGATACGCAGTATTTT
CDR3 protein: CASSLGLAVDTQYF

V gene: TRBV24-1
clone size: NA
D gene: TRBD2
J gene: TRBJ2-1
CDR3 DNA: TGTGCCACCAGGGCTCGTTTAGGGCGGGAGGGAACCTACAATGAGCAGTTCTTC
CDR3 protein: CATRARLGREGTYNEQFF

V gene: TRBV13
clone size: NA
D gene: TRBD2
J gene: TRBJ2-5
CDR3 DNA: TGTGCCAGCAGCCCTACGGGGGGGGCTGGGGAGACCCAGTACTTC
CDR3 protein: CASSPTGGAGETQYF

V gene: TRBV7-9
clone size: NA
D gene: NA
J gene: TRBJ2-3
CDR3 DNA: TGTGCCAGCAGCGCCTACACAGATACGCAGTATTTT
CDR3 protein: CASSAYTDTQYF

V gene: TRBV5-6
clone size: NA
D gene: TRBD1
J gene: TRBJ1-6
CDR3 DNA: TGTGCCAGCAGCTTGGGACAGGGGAGTCGCCTCCACTTT
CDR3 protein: CASSLGQGSRLHF

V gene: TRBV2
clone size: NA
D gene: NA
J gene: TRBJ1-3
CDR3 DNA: TGTGCCAGCAGCGAGGACATCTACTCTGGAAACACCATATATTTT
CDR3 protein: CASSEDIYSGNTIYF

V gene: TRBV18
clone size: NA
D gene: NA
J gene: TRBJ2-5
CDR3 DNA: TGTGCCAGCTCACCAGGGTTCAGGCCGGAAGAGACCCAGTACTTC
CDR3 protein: CASSPGFRPEETQYF

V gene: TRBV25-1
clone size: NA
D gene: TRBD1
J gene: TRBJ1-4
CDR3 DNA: TGTGCCAGCAGTGAATTCGGACAGGGTAATGAAAAACTGTTTTTT
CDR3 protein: CASSEFGQGNEKLFF

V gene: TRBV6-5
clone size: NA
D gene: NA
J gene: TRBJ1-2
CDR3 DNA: TGTGCCAGCAGAGGTTCGGATAATGGCTACACCTTC
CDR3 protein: CASRGSDNGYTF

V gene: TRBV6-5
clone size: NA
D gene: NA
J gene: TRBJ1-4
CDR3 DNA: TGTGCCAGCAGTTACTCTATGGGTGAAAAACTGTTTTTT
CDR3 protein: CASSYSMGEKLFF

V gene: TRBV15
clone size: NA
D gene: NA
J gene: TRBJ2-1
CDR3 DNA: TGTGCCACCAGCAGAGATCGGGTCAGGGGAGGCCCTGACAATGAGCAGTTCTTC
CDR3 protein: CATSRDRVRGGPDNEQFF